Listed here are 6 T cell receptor beta chains from one sample, sequenced in a study of response to subunit inactivated influenza vaccine. From the RT-PCR reads, TCRdb called clonotypes with MiXCR, one entry per CDR3 protein. The sample has 800,000 to 1,000,000 distinct CDR3 sequences; over 20% are singletons. Sequenced material: PBMCs from blood, taken more than 4 days after vaccination. Receptors originate from a man aged 45-65 years who received an inactivated influenza vaccine.

This clonotype showed up just a few times. The gene calls are TRBV7-2 and TRBJ2-7; a weak D match, TRBD1 (5 bases). CDR3 size: 12 residues. V lost 5 bases and J lost 3, with 8 bases in between. CDR1 and CDR2 (germline): SGHTA, FQGNSA. The CDR3 bases are TGTGCCAGCAGCACACAGGTCTACGAGCAGTACTTC. As protein: CASSTQVYEQYF.

The chain links TRBV6-5 to TRBJ2-1; D call uncertain. CDR3 size: 14 residues. The V gene lost 0 bases and the J gene lost 9 bases, with 12 bases spanning the gap. CDR1 and CDR2 from the germline V gene are MNHEY and SVGAGI. The chain's CDR3 is CASSYSIRGAEQFF. CDR3 sequence (DNA): TGTGCCAGCAGTTACTCGATTAGAGGCGCTGAGCAGTTCTTC.

Here the CDR3 reads CASSQGPAHEQFF. The CDR3, as DNA: TGCGCCAGCAGCCAAGGTCCAGCCCATGAGCAGTTCTTC. J is TRBJ2-1 and V is TRBV4-1; D remains unclear. Germline CDR1 is MGHRA and CDR2 is YSYEKL. The CDR3 covers 13 residues. Trimming shortened V by 1 base and J by 8 bases, and 9 bases separated the two germline ends.

Ten or more counts support this clonotype. CDR3 DNA sequence: TGTGCCAGCAGTTTTAGAGGATCTGACATTCAGTACTTC. It specifies CASSFRGSDIQYF. V usage is TRBV12-3 or TRBV12-4 and J usage is TRBJ2-4; D unclear. The germline V and J ends were trimmed by 3 bases and 8 bases, with 11 bases remaining between them. The length of the CDR3 is 13 residues.

The chain carries TRBV27 and TRBJ1-6, with 7 bases aligning to TRBD1. The germline gives CDR1 MNHEY, CDR2 SMNVEV (reference sequence). J was trimmed by 7 bases and V by 4 bases; bases with no gene match: 13. The CDR3 loop spans 17 amino acids. CDR3 in amino acids: CASSSAPNTGVNSPLHF. CDR3 coding DNA: TGTGCCAGCAGTTCGGCCCCAAATACAGGGGTAAATTCACCCCTCCACTTT.

In this sample, this clonotype turned up a few times. This chain joins TRBV9 and TRBJ2-7, with 15 bases identical to TRBD2. The V gene's germline CDR1 is SGDLS and CDR2 YYNGEE. V shed 4 bases, J shed 6 bases, and the junction held 5 bases outside the gene matches. The CDR3 runs 15 residues. The chain's CDR3 is CASSPWTSGRGEQYF. Written as DNA, the CDR3 is TGTGCCAGCAGCCCGTGGACTAGCGGGAGGGGCGAGCAGTACTTC.